This record covers a single TCR beta chain. At the DNA level, this CDR3 is encoded by other sequences in the same sample as well. A multiplex PCR was run with 60 Vbeta primers and 13 Jbeta primers. Measured with immunoSEQ multiplex PCR; TCRdb has only the in-frame clones, and not every one. The sample shows around 120,000 clones, roughly 82% of them seen only once. The CDR3 sequence is 14 residues long. From germline, CDR1 is LNHDA and CDR2 SQIVND (reference sequence). The ends lost 3 bases at V and 7 bases at J; junction bases unmatched: 3. The data were taken from a study of cytomegalovirus exposure and HLA in healthy donors.

Sequenced material: PBMCs. The chain carries TRBV19 and TRBJ1-5; 10 bases are a match to TRBD1. This TCR derives from a man aged 50 to 59 in good health and CMV-seronegative. CDR3 nucleotides: TGTGCCAGTAGTATCCGGGACAGGGGCCAGCCCCAGCATTTT. It specifies CASSIRDRGQPQHF.